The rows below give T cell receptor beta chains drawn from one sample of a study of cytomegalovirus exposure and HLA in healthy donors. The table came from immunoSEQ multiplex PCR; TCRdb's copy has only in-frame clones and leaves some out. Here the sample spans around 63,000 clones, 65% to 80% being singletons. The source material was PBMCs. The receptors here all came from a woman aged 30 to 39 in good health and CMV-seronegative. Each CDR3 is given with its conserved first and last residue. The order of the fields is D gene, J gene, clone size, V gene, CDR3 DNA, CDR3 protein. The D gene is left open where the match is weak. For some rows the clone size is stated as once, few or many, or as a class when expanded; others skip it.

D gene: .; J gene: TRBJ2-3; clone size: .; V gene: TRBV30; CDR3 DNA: TGTGCCTGGAGTGAAGGAGGAGATACGCAGTATTTT; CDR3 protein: CAWSEGGDTQYF
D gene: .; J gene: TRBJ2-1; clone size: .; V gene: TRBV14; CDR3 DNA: TGTGCCAGCAGCCATCCTACTAGCCGCAATGAGCAGTTCTTC; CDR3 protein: CASSHPTSRNEQFF
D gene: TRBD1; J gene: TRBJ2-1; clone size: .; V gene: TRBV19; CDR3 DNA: TGTGCCAGTAGTATAGGTGGGACAGGGGAAAATCAGTTCTTC; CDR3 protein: CASSIGGTGENQFF
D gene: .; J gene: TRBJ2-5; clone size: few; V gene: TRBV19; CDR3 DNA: TGTGCCAGTAGTACCGCTTACGTGGGGCCCAGTCCAGAGACCCAGTACTTC; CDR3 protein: CASSTAYVGPSPETQYF
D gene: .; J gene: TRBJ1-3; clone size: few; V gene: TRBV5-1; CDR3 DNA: TGCGCCAGCAGCTTGTCGGCAGGGGCGACTGGAAACACCATATATTTT; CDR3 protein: CASSLSAGATGNTIYF
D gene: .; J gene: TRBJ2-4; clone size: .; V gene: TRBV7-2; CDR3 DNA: TGTGCCAGCAGCTTATATCAGGCTGGCCACATTCAGTACTTC; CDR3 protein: CASSLYQAGHIQYF
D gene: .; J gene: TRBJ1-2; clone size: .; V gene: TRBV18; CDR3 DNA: TGTGCCAGCTCTCTATCACAGGGCCGAGGCTACACCTTC; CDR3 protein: CASSLSQGRGYTF
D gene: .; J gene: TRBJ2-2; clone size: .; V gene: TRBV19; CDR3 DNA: TGTGCCAGTAGTATAGGTTACGGGGAGCTGTTTTTT; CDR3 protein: CASSIGYGELFF
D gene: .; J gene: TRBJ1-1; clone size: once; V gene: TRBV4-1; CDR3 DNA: TGCGCCAGCAGCCAAGTCCCCCTAGTCTCTGAAGCTTTCTTT; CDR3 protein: CASSQVPLVSEAFF
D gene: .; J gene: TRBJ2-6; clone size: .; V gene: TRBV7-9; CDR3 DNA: TGTTCCAGCAGCCCTGACATCGCCGACTCTGGGGCCAACGTCCTGACTTTC; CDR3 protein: CSSSPDIADSGANVLTF
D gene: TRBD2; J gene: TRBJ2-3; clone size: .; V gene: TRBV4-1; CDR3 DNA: TGCGCCAGCAGCCAAACGCTAGCGGGGGTTGCAGATACGCAGTATTTT; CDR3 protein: CASSQTLAGVADTQYF
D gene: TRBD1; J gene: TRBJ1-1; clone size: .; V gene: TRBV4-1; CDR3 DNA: TGCGCCAGCACCTACAGACAGGGAGACACTGAAGCTTTCTTT; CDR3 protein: CASTYRQGDTEAFF
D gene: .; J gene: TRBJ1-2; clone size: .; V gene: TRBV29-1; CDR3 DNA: TGCAGCGTTCCCGAGGTGGGTGGCTACACCTTC; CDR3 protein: CSVPEVGGYTF
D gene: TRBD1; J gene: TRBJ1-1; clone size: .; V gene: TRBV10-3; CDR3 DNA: TGTGCCATCTCACAGGGGGCGACGAACACTGAAGCTTTCTTT; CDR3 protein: CAISQGATNTEAFF
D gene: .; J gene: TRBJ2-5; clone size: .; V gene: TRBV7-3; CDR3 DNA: TGTGCCAGCAGCTTGACTATCCAAGAGACCCAGTACTTC; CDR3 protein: CASSLTIQETQYF
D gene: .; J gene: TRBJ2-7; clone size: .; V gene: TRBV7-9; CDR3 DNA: TGTGCCAGCAGCTTAAGGGGGATCGACGAGCAGTACTTC; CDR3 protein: CASSLRGIDEQYF
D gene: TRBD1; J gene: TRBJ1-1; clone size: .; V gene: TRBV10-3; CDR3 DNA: TGTGCCACGCTTCCGGGACAGGGGTTGAACACTGAAGCTTTCTTT; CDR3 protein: CATLPGQGLNTEAFF
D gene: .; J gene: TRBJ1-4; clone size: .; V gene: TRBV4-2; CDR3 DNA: TGTGCCAGCAGCCAAGATCCGCGGGGGTTTAATGAAAAACTGTTTTTT; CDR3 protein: CASSQDPRGFNEKLFF
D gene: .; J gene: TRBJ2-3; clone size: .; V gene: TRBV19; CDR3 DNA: TGTGCCAGTAGTATAGGACTAGCAGATACGCAGTATTTT; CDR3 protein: CASSIGLADTQYF
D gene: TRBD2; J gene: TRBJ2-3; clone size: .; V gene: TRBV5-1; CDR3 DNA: TGCGCCAGCAGCCCTGGACTAGCGGGGGGGCGCACAGATACGCAGTATTTT; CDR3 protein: CASSPGLAGGRTDTQYF
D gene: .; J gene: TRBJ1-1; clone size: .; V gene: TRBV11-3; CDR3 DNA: TGTGCCAGCAGCCCCGACAGAACGAACACTGAAGCTTTCTTT; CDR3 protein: CASSPDRTNTEAFF
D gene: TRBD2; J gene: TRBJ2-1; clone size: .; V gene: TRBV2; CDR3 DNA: TGTGCCAGCAGTGAGGGACTAGCGGGAGCGGGGGAGCAGTTCTTC; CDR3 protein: CASSEGLAGAGEQFF
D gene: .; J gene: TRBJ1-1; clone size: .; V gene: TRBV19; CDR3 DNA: TGTGCCAGTAGGACAGGAAACACTGAAGCTTTCTTT; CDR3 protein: CASRTGNTEAFF
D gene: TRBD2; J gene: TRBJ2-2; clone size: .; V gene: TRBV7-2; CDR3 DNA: TGTGCCAGCAGCTTAGCTGTGACTAGCGGGAGGGCCTTAAACACCGGGGAGCTGTTTTTT; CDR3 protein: CASSLAVTSGRALNTGELFF
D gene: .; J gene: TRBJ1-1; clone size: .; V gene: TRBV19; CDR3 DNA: TGTGCCAGTAGTATTTGGGCGGGGGGGAGAAACACTGAAGCTTTCTTT; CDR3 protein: CASSIWAGGRNTEAFF